This T cell receptor beta chain appears in the sequencing data of a study of OX40 agonist ivuxolimab in advanced cancers. Turning to the study itself: The dose of intravenous ivuxolimab that patients received every 2 weeks ranged from 0.01 to 10 mg/kg. With a range of roughly 23 to 85, age averaged approximately 60 years, and 70% to 85% were male.

The protocol was immunoSEQ multiplex PCR, while the TCRdb copy is restricted to in-frame clones and leaves out a portion. In the table there are some 60,000 clones, about 90% of which are singletons. Germline CDR1 reads SQVTM; CDR2 reads ANQGSEA. Trimming left V 4 bases short and J 1 base short, with 10 bases between. The CDR3 consists of 13 residues. The TCR was taken from an adult with an advanced solid tumor such as melanoma, head and neck, liver or kidney cancer. The starting material was CD4+ or CD8+ T cells sorted from blood, obtained in a trial of the OX40 agonist ivuxolimab. The chain uses TRBV29-1 and TRBJ2-5; TRBD2 is a possible D gene (6 bases). The CDR3 DNA reads TGCAGCGTTGCAGGAGGGTCCCAAGAGACCCAGTACTTC. Translating it yields CSVAGGSQETQYF.